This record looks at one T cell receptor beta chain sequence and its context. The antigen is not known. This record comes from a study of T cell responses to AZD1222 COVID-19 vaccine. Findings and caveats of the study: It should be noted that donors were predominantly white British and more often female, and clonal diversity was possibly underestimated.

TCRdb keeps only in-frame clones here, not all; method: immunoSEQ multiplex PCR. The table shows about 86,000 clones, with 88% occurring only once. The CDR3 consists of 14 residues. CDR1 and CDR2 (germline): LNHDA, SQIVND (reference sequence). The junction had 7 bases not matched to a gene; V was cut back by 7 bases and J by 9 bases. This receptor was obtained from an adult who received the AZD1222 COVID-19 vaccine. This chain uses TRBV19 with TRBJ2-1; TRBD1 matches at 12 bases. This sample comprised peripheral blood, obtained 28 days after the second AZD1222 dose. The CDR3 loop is CASTWGTGGTEQFF. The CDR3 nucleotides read TGTGCCAGTACCTGGGGGACAGGGGGCACTGAGCAGTTCTTC.